Following are 25 T cell receptor beta chains from one sample sequenced in a study of T cells in localized non-small cell lung cancer. Assay used: immunoSEQ multiplex PCR; TCRdb lists only in-frame clones, some missing. This table has 25,000 to 30,000 clones, roughly 91% appearing once. The material was peripheral blood, obtained before any cancer treatment. Receptors originate from a female donor aged 60 or older with stage III squamous cell lung carcinoma.

The rearrangement links TRBV9 to TRBJ1-3; 9 bases fit TRBD1. This CDR3 has 15 amino acids. Trimming removed 2 bases from V and 3 bases from J; junction bases left unmatched: 3. CDR1 is SGDLS, CDR2 YYNGEE, per germline. CDR3 in amino acids: CASSVGDRDGNTIYF. The CDR3 bases are TGTGCCAGCAGCGTTGGGGACAGGGATGGAAACACCATATATTTT.

The chain uses TRBV14 and TRBJ2-1, with D possibly matching TRBD1 (6 bases). Germline lookup yields CDR1 SGHDN and CDR2 FVKESK. Between the trimmed V and J ends, which lost 2 bases and 8 bases, there was a span of 10 bases. CDR3 length equals 13 residues. The CDR3 sequence is CASSQMSGDEQFF. The DNA of the CDR3 is TGTGCCAGCAGCCAAATGTCAGGGGATGAGCAGTTCTTC.

The V call is TRBV4-1, the J call TRBJ2-2; D ambiguous. Trimming left V 0 bases short and J 8 bases short, with 4 bases between. This CDR3 has 12 residues. The germline V gene has CDR1 MGHRA and CDR2 YSYEKL. CDR3 sequence: CASSQDMGELFF. CDR3 coding DNA: TGCGCCAGCAGCCAAGATATGGGGGAGCTGTTTTTT.

V usage is TRBV18 and J usage is TRBJ1-1, with TRBD1 matching 7 bases. The CDR3 totals 15 residues. CDR1 is KGHSH, CDR2 LQKENI, per germline. The ends lost 0 bases at V and 0 bases at J; junction bases unmatched: 1. CDR3 sequence: CASSPPDRLNTEAFF. The CDR3 nucleotides are TGTGCCAGCTCACCACCGGACAGGTTGAACACTGAAGCTTTCTTT.

The chain uses TRBV9 and TRBJ2-1; 9 positions agree with TRBD2. The ends lost 1 base at V and 0 bases at J; junction bases unmatched: 17. Germline CDR1 and CDR2: SGDLS and YYNGEE. CDR3 length: 21 amino acids. The CDR3 DNA reads TGTGCCAGCAGCGTATCCTCCGGGACTAGCTTCCAATTTAGCTCCTACAATGAGCAGTTCTTC. This sequence encodes CASSVSSGTSFQFSSYNEQFF. The whole variable domain, filled in from reference TRBV9 and TRBJ2-1, reads DSGVTQTPKHLITATGQRVTLRCSPRSGDLSVYWYQQSLDQGLQFLIQYYNGEERAKGNILERFSAQQFPDLHSELNLSSLELGDSALYFCASSVSSGTSFQFSSYNEQFFGPGTRLTVL.

In this sample, this clone turned up a few times. The chain carries TRBV18 and TRBJ1-1; unclear D gene. Trimming took 0 bases from V and 6 from J, leaving 11 bases between them. This CDR3 is 14 amino acids long. Germline V lookup: CDR1 KGHSH, CDR2 LQKENI. The CDR3 DNA is TGTGCCAGCTCACCACCGACGGGTTCCGCTGAAGCTTTCTTT. It encodes CASSPPTGSAEAFF.

The J gene is TRBJ2-7, the V gene TRBV28; 7 bases are shared with TRBD1. After removal of 4 bases from V and 1 base from J, the junction contained 7 bases not matched to a gene. Germline values: CDR1 MDHEN, CDR2 SYDVKM. This CDR3 is built from 15 residues. CDR3 sequence: CASSWTGTESYEQYF. CDR3 bases: TGTGCCAGCAGTTGGACCGGGACAGAGTCCTACGAGCAGTACTTC.

The V gene is TRBV28, the J gene TRBJ2-5; D gene ambiguous. V lost 7 bases to trimming and J lost 4 bases, with 7 bases between them. Looked up from germline, CDR1 is MDHEN and CDR2 is SYDVKM. This CDR3 spans 11 amino acids. The CDR3 DNA sequence: TGTGCCAGCACTCTTAGAGAGACCCAGTACTTC. As protein: CASTLRETQYF.

This sequence joins TRBV28 and TRBJ2-5, with 11 bases that match TRBD2. V was pared by 6 bases and J by 5 bases, with 5 bases of the junction left unmatched. The CDR3 loop spans 14 amino acids. The germline V gene encodes CDR1 MDHEN and CDR2 SYDVKM. The DNA for the CDR3 is TGTGCCAGCAGCGCGACTAGCGGGGTGGAGACCCAGTACTTC. Protein product: CASSATSGVETQYF.

The J gene is TRBJ2-1, the V gene TRBV6-5, with D unclear. Trimming shortened V by 2 bases and J by 2 bases, and 1 base separated the two germline ends. Germline V CDR1 and CDR2: MNHEY, SVGAGI. CDR3 size: 12 residues. DNA of the CDR3: TGTGCCAGCAGTTACCCCTACAATGAGCAGTTCTTC. Protein sequence: CASSYPYNEQFF.

The genes are TRBV29-1 and TRBJ1-3; no clear D gene. Germline loops: CDR1 SQVTM, CDR2 ANQGSEA. The CDR3 is 12 residues long. V lost 5 bases and J 8 bases, leaving 13 bases between the germline ends. CDR3 nucleotides: TGCAGCGTTTCCGGGCCTAGCGACACCATATATTTT. It specifies CSVSGPSDTIYF. The full variable domain, rest sourced from reference TRBV29-1 and TRBJ1-3, is SAVISQKPSRDICQRGTSLTIQCQVDSQVTMMFWYRQQPGQSLTLIATANQGSEATYESGFVIDKFPISRPNLTFSTLTVSNMSPEDSSIYLCSVSGPSDTIYFGEGSWLTVV.

The rearrangement links TRBV7-9 to TRBJ1-2, with a weak D call TRBD1 (6 bases). V dropped 6 bases and J dropped 4 bases, with 9 bases sitting between them. Germline V lookup: CDR1 SEHNR, CDR2 FQNEAQ (reference sequence). The CDR3 runs 12 residues. Written as DNA, the CDR3 is TGTGCCAGCAGTGGACAGTCCTATGGCTACACCTTC. It specifies CASSGQSYGYTF. Combining the CDR3 with reference TRBV7-9 and TRBJ1-2 gives the whole variable domain DTGVSQNPRHKITKRGQNVTFRCDPISEHNRLYWYRQTLGQGPEFLTYFQNEAQLEKSRLLSDRFSAERPKGSFSTLEIQRTEQGDSAMYLCASSGQSYGYTFGSGTRLTVV.

This chain connects TRBV6-6 to TRBJ2-5, with 14 bases identical to TRBD2. Trimming at V came to 5 bases and at J to 5 bases, leaving 7 bases not matched to a gene. Germline V gene sequence: CDR1 MNHNY, CDR2 SVGAGI (reference sequence). This CDR3 comprises 16 residues. Here the CDR3 DNA reads TGTGCCAGCAGTCCCGGGACTAGCGGGAGTTATGAGACCCAGTACTTC. Translating it yields CASSPGTSGSYETQYF.

The chain employs TRBV19 and TRBJ2-1; 11 bases map to TRBD2. CDR3 length equals 14 residues. The V gene end was trimmed by 7 bases and the J gene end by 8 bases; junction bases not matched to a gene: 7. The germline V gene has CDR1 LNHDA and CDR2 SQIVND (reference sequence). In nucleotides, the CDR3 is TGTGCCAGTAACCGACTAGCGGGACAACATGAGCAGTTCTTC. Its translation is CASNRLAGQHEQFF. Based on the CDR3 plus reference TRBV19 and TRBJ2-1, the full variable domain is DGGITQSPKYLFRKEGQNVTLSCEQNLNHDAMYWYRQDPGQGLRLIYYSQIVNDFQKGDIAEGYSVSREKKESFPLTVTSAQKNPTAFYLCASNRLAGQHEQFFGPGTRLTVL.

The rearrangement uses TRBV5-4 and TRBJ2-7; 12 positions agree with TRBD2. Germline V gene data show CDR1 as SGHNT and CDR2 as YYREEE (reference sequence). The junction had 6 bases not matched to a gene; V was cut back by 5 bases and J by 3 bases. The CDR3 runs 15 residues. The CDR3 DNA reads as TGTGCCAGCAGTCAGGCTAGCGGGAGGGACTACGAGCAGTACTTC. It translates to CASSQASGRDYEQYF.

The V gene is TRBV5-1, the J gene TRBJ1-1; D is undetermined. Trimming cost V 3 bases and J 2 bases, with 8 bases left between them. This CDR3 comprises 13 residues. The germline gives CDR1 SGHRS, CDR2 YFSETQ. CDR3 residues: CASSSTYNTEAFF. The CDR3 DNA follows: TGCGCCAGCAGCTCGACATATAACACTGAAGCTTTCTTT.

The chain links TRBV28 to TRBJ1-1; D call uncertain. CDR3 length: 13 amino acids. Trimming took off 5 bases at V and 4 bases at J, with 11 bases between the two ends. Germline V lookup: CDR1 MDHEN, CDR2 SYDVKM. The CDR3 loop reads CASSPPPGTEAFF. The CDR3 DNA reads TGTGCCAGCAGTCCACCCCCCGGCACTGAAGCTTTCTTT.

V is TRBV5-4 and J is TRBJ2-2, with 9 positions matching TRBD1. CDR3 length equals 16 residues. Germline V gene sequence: CDR1 SGHNT, CDR2 YYREEE (reference sequence). Trimming at V came to 0 bases and at J to 4 bases, leaving 4 bases not matched to a gene. CDR3: CASSLETGGGTGELFF. Here the CDR3 DNA reads TGTGCCAGCAGCTTGGAGACAGGGGGGGGCACCGGGGAGCTGTTTTTT.

The rearrangement joins TRBV28 to TRBJ2-2; 8 nucleotides agree with TRBD2. V shed 7 bases, J shed 6 bases, and the junction held 4 bases outside the gene matches. The CDR3 has 13 amino acids. The germline gives CDR1 MDHEN, CDR2 SYDVKM. This CDR3 reads CASTPGGAGELFF. The DNA for the CDR3 is TGTGCCAGCACCCCCGGGGGGGCCGGGGAGCTGTTTTTT.

The chain combines TRBV11-2 with TRBJ2-3; D unclear. This CDR3 comprises 13 residues. The germline gives CDR1 SGHAT, CDR2 FQNNGV. V lost 2 bases to trimming and J lost 2 bases, with 5 bases between them. CDR3 nucleotides: TGTGCCAGCAGCTTATCTTCCACAGATACGCAGTATTTT. Protein sequence: CASSLSSTDTQYF. Together with reference TRBV11-2 and TRBJ2-3, the CDR3 gives the full variable domain: EAGVAQSPRYKIIEKRQSVAFWCNPISGHATLYWYQQILGQGPKLLIQFQNNGVVDDSQLPKDRFSAERLKGVDSTLKIQPAKLEDSAVYLCASSLSSTDTQYFGPGTRLTVL.

V usage is TRBV5-5 and J usage is TRBJ1-3; D unresolved. The germline CDR1 and CDR2 sequences are SGHKS and YYEKEE (reference sequence). Deletions cut 2 bases from V and 0 bases from J, with 3 bases between. This CDR3 region has 13 residues. The CDR3 loop is CASSFNSGNTIYF. The CDR3 DNA follows: TGTGCCAGCAGCTTTAACTCTGGAAACACCATATATTTT.

Of note for this clone: A read error may account for a junction end that differs from germline. The gene calls are TRBV5-1 and TRBJ1-6; 8 bases are shared with TRBD1. Germline CDR1 reads SGHRS; CDR2 reads YFSETQ. The CDR3 has 14 residues. This CDR3 is CASSLNGAGGEPNF. The CDR3 DNA reads as TGCGCCAGCAGCTTGAATGGGGCAGGGGGCGAACCGAACTTT.

This sequence joins TRBV6-1 and TRBJ1-6; 8 bases are a match to TRBD1. The CDR3 is 15 residues long. The J segment lost 9 bases and the V segment lost 5 bases, leaving 9 bases of the junction unmatched. The V gene's germline CDR1 is MNHNS and CDR2 SASEGT. For the CDR3, the DNA is TGTGCCAGCAGTTTAGAGGGACAGGCTTTTTCACCCCTCCACTTT. It codes for CASSLEGQAFSPLHF.

Concerning this clone: Other nucleotide sequences in the sample specify the same CDR3. This sequence joins TRBV5-6 and TRBJ1-5; no firm D call. Trimming stripped 1 base from V and 5 bases from J, with 7 bases between. Looked up from germline, CDR1 is SGHDT and CDR2 is YYEEEE. The CDR3 contains 13 residues. The CDR3 DNA follows: TGTGCCAGCAGCTTGAGAGAGGATCAGCCCCAGCATTTT. Translation: CASSLREDQPQHF.

J is TRBJ1-4 and V is TRBV27, with 9 bases fitting TRBD1. The length of the CDR3 is 14 residues. Germline V gene sequence: CDR1 MNHEY, CDR2 SMNVEV (reference sequence). J lost 8 bases, V lost 5 bases, and 6 bases had no gene match. The CDR3 is CASSPWTGEEKLFF. The CDR3 DNA is TGTGCCAGCAGTCCGTGGACAGGGGAGGAAAAACTGTTTTTT.